This TCR beta chain is from a study of OX40 agonist ivuxolimab in advanced cancers. Looking at the study overall: While on treatment, patients had intravenous ivuxolimab at 0.01 to 10 mg/kg every 2 weeks. Earlier treatment with anti-PD-1, anti-PD-L1 or anti-CTLA-4 was permitted, and around 36% had received some. Participants, 75% to 85% male, averaged roughly 60 years of age, ranging from about 23 to 90.

Profiling relied on immunoSEQ multiplex PCR, and the TCRdb table lists in-frame clones only, not all of them. The repertoire holds just over 40,000 clones, more than 70% seen once, with 20% to 25% in the top ten. Germline V gene data show CDR1 as SGHTA and CDR2 as FQGNSA. This CDR3 has 15 amino acids. Deletions cut 2 bases from V and 3 bases from J, with 14 bases between. The chain joins TRBV7-2 to TRBJ2-7, with D tentatively TRBD1 (6 bases). The source is an adult with an advanced solid tumor such as melanoma, head and neck, liver or kidney cancer. Sequenced here: CD4+ or CD8+ T cells sorted from blood, sampled in a trial of the OX40 agonist ivuxolimab. The CDR3 spells CASSLKGRGHYEQYF. The CDR3 coding sequence is TGTGCCAGCAGCTTAAAGGGCAGGGGACACTACGAGCAGTACTTC.